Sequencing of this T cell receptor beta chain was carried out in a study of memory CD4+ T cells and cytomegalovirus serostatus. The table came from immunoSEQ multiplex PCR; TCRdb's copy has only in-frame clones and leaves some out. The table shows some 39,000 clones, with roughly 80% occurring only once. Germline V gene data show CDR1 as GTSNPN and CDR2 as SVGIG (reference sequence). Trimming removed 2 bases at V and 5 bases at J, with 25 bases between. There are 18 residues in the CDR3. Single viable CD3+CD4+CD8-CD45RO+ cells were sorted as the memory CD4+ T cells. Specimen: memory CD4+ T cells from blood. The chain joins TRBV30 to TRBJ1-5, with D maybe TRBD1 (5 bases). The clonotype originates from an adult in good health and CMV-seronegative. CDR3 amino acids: CAWSPPARGSWIYQPQHF. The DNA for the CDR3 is TGTGCCTGGAGTCCCCCCGCAAGGGGCTCTTGGATTTATCAGCCCCAGCATTTT.